The present T cell receptor (beta chain) was sequenced within a study of OX40 agonist ivuxolimab in advanced cancers. After removal of 4 bases from V and 10 bases from J, the junction contained 11 bases not matched to a gene. The CDR3 contains 16 residues. Germline V gene data show CDR1 as SEHNR and CDR2 as FQNEAQ (reference sequence). The assay was immunoSEQ multiplex PCR, and TCRdb's table has in-frame clones only and misses some. The sample includes some 49,000 clones, roughly 82% of them seen just once. Here the sequenced sample was CD4+ or CD8+ T cells sorted from blood, taken in a trial of the OX40 agonist ivuxolimab. V is TRBV7-9 and J is TRBJ2-3; 13 positions match TRBD2. This TCR was recovered from an adult with an advanced solid tumor such as melanoma, head and neck, liver or kidney cancer. CDR3 residues: CASSYMTGTSGDSQYF. In nucleotides, the CDR3 is TGTGCCAGCAGCTATATGACCGGGACTAGCGGGGATTCGCAGTATTTT.